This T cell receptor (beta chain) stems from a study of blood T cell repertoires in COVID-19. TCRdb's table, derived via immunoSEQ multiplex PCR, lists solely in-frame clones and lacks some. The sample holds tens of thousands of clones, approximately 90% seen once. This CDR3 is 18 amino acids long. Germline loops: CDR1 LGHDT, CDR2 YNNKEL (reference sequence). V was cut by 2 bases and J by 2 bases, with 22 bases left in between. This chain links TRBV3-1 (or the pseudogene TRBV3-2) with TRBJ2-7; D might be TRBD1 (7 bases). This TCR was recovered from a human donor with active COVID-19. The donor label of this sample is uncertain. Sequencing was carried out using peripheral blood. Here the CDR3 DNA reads TGTGCCAGCAGCCAATCAGGGGGGTGGGACAGACGCCCCTACGAGCAGTACTTC. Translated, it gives CASSQSGGWDRRPYEQYF.